At least ten counts were recorded for the clone carrying this TCR beta chain. V shed 3 bases, J shed 1 base, and the junction held 2 bases outside the gene matches. Per germline, CDR1 SGHAT and CDR2 FQNNGV. This CDR3 has 16 amino acids. This sample was taken from a study of early T cells in non-severe SARS-CoV-2 infection. Overall study context: The study sequenced bulk RNA from unsorted whole blood, with chains unpaired.

MiXCR was run by TCRdb on the 5' RACE reads, yielding one entry per CDR3 protein. The data hold fewer than 65,000 distinct CDR3 sequences, with 8.7% observed a single time. The source was whole blood, collected at baseline. The sequence derives from an adult who was a healthcare worker with PCR-confirmed SARS-CoV-2 infection or an uninfected control (not recorded which). The rearrangement links TRBV11-2 to TRBJ2-3; 12 bases line up with TRBD2. CDR3 amino acids: CASSFGLAGRTDTQYF. In DNA form, the CDR3 reads TGTGCCAGCAGCTTCGGACTAGCGGGACGCACAGATACGCAGTATTTT.